These 3 T cell receptor beta chains were all obtained from the same sample, sequenced in a study of identical twins. TCRdb re-called the 5' RACE reads with MiXCR, one entry per CDR3 protein. The sample records roughly 500,000 distinct CDR3 sequences, roughly a fifth being singletons. Another study also made use of these data, one on T cells expressing NK-cell markers.

Sequencing was performed on CD4+ T cells sorted from blood. Every receptor here comes from a woman aged 18-35 years in good health.

The chain carries TRBV12-3 or TRBV12-4 and TRBJ2-1; 9 nucleotides line up with TRBD2. J lost 2 bases, V lost 5 bases, and 4 bases had no gene match. The CDR3 runs 15 residues. CDR3 DNA: TGTGCCAGCAGTCTCAAGCGGGGGGCCTACAATGAGCAGTTCTTC. Translating it yields CASSLKRGAYNEQFF.

This clonotype was counted between two and nine times. The chain's CDR3 is CSARDRRNYEQYF. CDR3 DNA sequence: TGCAGTGCTAGAGATCGGAGGAACTACGAGCAGTACTTC. The rearrangement uses TRBV20-1 and TRBJ2-7; D may be TRBD2 (5 bases). Germline CDR1 DFQATT, CDR2 SNEGSKA (reference sequence). Trimming cost V 0 bases and J 3 bases, with 9 bases left between them. The CDR3 loop spans 13 amino acids.

The J gene is TRBJ2-7, the V gene TRBV5-1, with D perhaps TRBD1 or TRBD2 (5 bases each). Trimming took 3 bases from V and 3 from J, leaving 10 bases between them. The CDR3 contains 13 residues. Germline V gene data show CDR1 as SGHRS and CDR2 as YFSETQ. The CDR3 nucleotides read TGCGCCAGCAGCTGGGTGAGGGGCTACGAGCAGTACTTC. It specifies CASSWVRGYEQYF.